The 13 T cell receptor beta chains listed next were all sequenced from one sample in a study of cytomegalovirus exposure and HLA in healthy donors (dated by TCRdb to about 2017). Receptor libraries were prepared by the immunoSEQ multiplex PCR assay. For the multiplex PCR, a mixture combining 60 forward primers for TCR Vbeta segments and 13 reverse primers for TCR Jbeta segments was used. This is the immuneACCESS table as TCRdb keeps it, with only in-frame sequences that have V and J called. A part of the clones is gone; compared with another copy, unresolved V genes explain less than half, and the rest is unexplained. This sample lists some 200,000 clones; 77% were detected once. Less than 3.5% of the sample lies in the top ten. The sample was PBMCs. The receptors derive from a woman aged 55-70 years in good health and CMV-seropositive.

In its sample, this clone was seen once. The chain couples TRBV6-6 to TRBJ1-5; D is uncertain. This CDR3 is built from 14 residues. V was clipped by 5 bases and J by 2 bases, with 10 bases between them. The germline CDR1 and CDR2 sequences are MNHNY and SVGAGI (reference sequence). The CDR3 protein is CASSPGQGNQPQHF. As DNA, the CDR3 is TGTGCCAGCAGTCCAGGTCAGGGCAATCAGCCCCAGCATTTT.

The rearrangement uses TRBV10-2 and TRBJ2-5; TRBD2 matches 9 bases. The germline gives CDR1 WSHSY, CDR2 SAAADI. V was clipped by 6 bases and J by 1 base; unmatched bases: 6. This CDR3 is 15 amino acids long. CDR3 loop: CASSGAGGSQETQYF. CDR3 nucleotides: TGCGCCAGCAGCGGAGCGGGGGGCTCCCAAGAGACCCAGTACTTC.

As regards this clone: Its ends do not fully match the called genes, so a read error is possible. The chain carries TRBV2 and TRBJ1-6; 9 bases agree with TRBD1. The CDR3 is 15 amino acids. Germline V gene sequence: CDR1 SNHLY, CDR2 FYNNEI. CDR3 amino acids: CASTGTGTVKSPLYF. CDR3 nucleotides: TGTGCCAGCACTGGGACAGGGACGGTGAAATCACCCCTCTACTTT.

The chain's CDR3 is CASSPRAGSWEQYF. The CDR3 nucleotides are TGTGCCAGCTCCCCTCGTGCGGGGTCTTGGGAGCAGTACTTC. This sequence joins TRBV18 and TRBJ2-7; D may be TRBD2 (6 bases). Trimming cost V 6 bases and J 7 bases, with 19 bases left between them. Germline V CDR1 and CDR2: KGHSH, LQKENI. CDR3 length equals 14 residues.

The chain recombines TRBV27 with TRBJ2-7; a possible D gene is TRBD1 (5 bases). CDR3 size: 15 residues. The V end lost 0 bases, the J end lost 2 bases, and 11 bases lay between the germline ends. The germline CDR1 and CDR2 sequences are MNHEY and SMNVEV (reference sequence). This CDR3 is CASSLSKGRTYEQYF. The CDR3 DNA is TGTGCCAGCAGTTTATCGAAGGGGCGAACCTACGAGCAGTACTTC.

This clone was detected a few times. J is TRBJ1-1 and V is TRBV5-1, with a weak D call TRBD1 (5 bases). V was trimmed by 3 bases and J by 6 bases, leaving 15 bases between them. The CDR3 contains 14 residues. Per germline, CDR1 SGHRS and CDR2 YFSETQ. CDR3 DNA: TGCGCCAGCAGCTCGTTGACGGGGGGTTCTGAAGCTTTCTTT. This codes for CASSSLTGGSEAFF.

The gene calls are TRBV30 and TRBJ1-4; no firm D call. Deletions cut 3 bases from V and 8 bases from J, with 13 bases between. The CDR3 totals 13 residues. Germline CDR1 reads GTSNPN; CDR2 reads SVGIG (reference sequence). The CDR3 region is CAWRAPPEEKLFF. The CDR3 bases are TGTGCCTGGAGGGCCCCTCCAGAAGAAAAACTGTTTTTT.

This clone was seen a few times. The V gene is TRBV5-6, the J gene TRBJ2-3; 7 positions agree with TRBD2. J was trimmed by 0 bases and V by 5 bases; bases with no gene match: 3. This CDR3 has 14 amino acids. CDR1 and CDR2 from the germline V gene are SGHDT and YYEEEE. CDR3 sequence reads: CASRSSGSTDTQYF. CDR3 nucleotide sequence: TGTGCCAGCAGGTCTAGCGGCAGCACAGATACGCAGTATTTT.

Here the CDR3 DNA reads TGTGCCAGCAGAGTGATAAGACCAAGACTTACAGATACGCAGTATTTT. Translation gives CASRVIRPRLTDTQYF. The genes are TRBV6-4 and TRBJ2-3; D uncertain. The germline V gene encodes CDR1 MRHNA and CDR2 SNTAGT. Between the trimmed V and J ends, which lost 6 bases and 3 bases, there was a span of 19 bases. This CDR3 has 16 amino acids.

The chain carries TRBV29-1 and TRBJ2-7; 9 bases line up with TRBD2. The ends lost 7 bases at V and 5 bases at J; junction bases unmatched: 6. Germline V gene lookup returns CDR1 SQVTM and CDR2 ANQGSEA. The CDR3 totals 12 residues. The DNA of the CDR3 is TGCAGCGCAGGGACTAGCCTCCACGAGCAGTACTTC. Translated, it gives CSAGTSLHEQYF.

The chain has TRBV6-6 and TRBJ1-4; TRBD1 is a possible D gene (6 bases). Germline CDR1 and CDR2: MNHNY and SVGAGI (reference sequence). V gave up 0 bases and J gave up 4 bases, with 12 bases separating them. The CDR3 loop spans 16 amino acids. The CDR3 DNA follows: TGTGCCAGCAGTTACTCTATGGGGGCAAATAATGAAAAACTGTTTTTT. Translated: CASSYSMGANNEKLFF.

This clone was picked up one time. V gene TRBV5-1 combines with J gene TRBJ2-3; possibly TRBD1 for D (6 bases). Germline V gene data show CDR1 as SGHRS and CDR2 as YFSETQ. The CDR3 has 13 amino acids. V lost 8 bases, J lost 1 base, and 11 bases lay in between. This chain's CDR3 is CASSDSGTDTQYF. The CDR3 nucleotides are TGCGCCAGTTCGGACAGTGGCACAGATACGCAGTATTTT. The whole variable domain, remainder taken from reference TRBV5-1 and TRBJ2-3, is KAGVTQTPRYLIKTRGQQVTLSCSPISGHRSVSWYQQTPGQGLQFLFEYFSETQRNKGNFPGRFSGRQFSNSRSEMNVSTLELGDSALYLCASSDSGTDTQYFGPGTRLTVL.

The chain has TRBV7-9 and TRBJ2-7; 8 bases align to TRBD1. The CDR3 sequence is 15 residues long. Germline V gene data show CDR1 as SEHNR and CDR2 as FQNEAQ (reference sequence). V trimming: 4 bases; J trimming: 3 bases; junction bases outside the gene matches: 8. CDR3 DNA: TGTGCCAGCAGCTACACAGGGGGACCCTTCTACGAGCAGTACTTC. This codes for CASSYTGGPFYEQYF.